This passage covers 23 T cell receptor beta chains from one sample sequenced in a study of blood T cell repertoires in COVID-19 (dated by TCRdb to the early 2020s). Library creation used the immunoSEQ multiplex PCR assay. Not all clones reach the TCRdb copy of this immuneACCESS table, which keeps in-frame sequences only. Checked studies attribute under half of the gap to unresolved V genes and leave the rest unexplained. This sample lists 330,000 or so clones; 92% were detected once. The biggest ten clones account for about a fifth of the sample. What was sequenced was PBMCs or T cells enriched from blood (not recorded which). These receptors were obtained from a woman aged 25 to 39 who had recovered from COVID-19.

The rearrangement links TRBV19 to TRBJ1-5; D is unresolved. With 2 bases removed from V and 6 bases from J, the gap between germline ends came to 11 bases. CDR3 size: 14 residues. CDR1 and CDR2 (germline): LNHDA, SQIVND (reference sequence). The CDR3 spells CASSISRAGQPQHF. The CDR3, as DNA: TGTGCCAGTAGTATAAGTAGAGCGGGTCAGCCCCAGCATTTT.

This clone showed up just once. The genes are TRBV28 and TRBJ2-3; TRBD1 matches at 8 bases. There are 14 residues in the CDR3. CDR1 is MDHEN, CDR2 SYDVKM, per germline. V lost 2 bases and J lost 6; bases outside the gene matches: 4. CDR3 loop: CASSLGQGMDTQYF. CDR3 sequence (DNA): TGTGCCAGCAGTTTAGGACAGGGAATGGATACGCAGTATTTT.

V gene TRBV12-3 or TRBV12-4 combines with J gene TRBJ2-1, with D maybe TRBD1 (5 bases). CDR3 length: 13 residues. Trimming took off 6 bases at V and 6 bases at J, with 12 bases between the two ends. The CDR3 loop reads CASSPTRVNEQFF. The DNA for the CDR3 is TGTGCCAGCAGCCCCACCAGGGTCAATGAGCAGTTCTTC.

The J gene is TRBJ1-2, the V gene TRBV28, with D possibly being TRBD1 (6 bases). V gave up 3 bases and J gave up 4 bases, with 9 bases separating them. This CDR3 region has 13 residues. Per germline, CDR1 MDHEN and CDR2 SYDVKM. The CDR3 region has the DNA TGTGCCAGCAGTTTTGGACAGAGCTATGGCTACACCTTC. Amino acid sequence: CASSFGQSYGYTF.

The chain uses TRBV28 and TRBJ2-5; a weak D match, TRBD2 (7 bases). Germline V gives CDR1 MDHEN, CDR2 SYDVKM. The V and J ends lost 10 bases and 4 bases respectively, with 13 bases between them. This CDR3 region has 12 residues. The CDR3 region is CATRGGGETQYF. The CDR3 nucleotides read TGTGCCACCCGAGGGGGGGGAGAGACCCAGTACTTC.

Turning to this clone: Other DNA sequences in this specimen translate into the identical CDR3. The V and J genes are TRBV7-9 and TRBJ2-5; 8 bases match TRBD2. The CDR3 is made up of 13 amino acids. Germline CDR1 is SEHNR and CDR2 is FQNEAQ (reference sequence). J gave up 3 bases and V 3 bases, and 0 bases lay outside the gene matches. The CDR3 coding sequence is TGTGCCAGCAGCTTTAGCGGGGAAGAGACCCAGTACTTC. It specifies CASSFSGEETQYF.

V and J are TRBV9 and TRBJ2-2; D not resolved. V was pared by 1 base and J by 5 bases, with 18 bases between. The germline gives CDR1 SGDLS, CDR2 YYNGEE. The CDR3 loop spans 17 amino acids. CDR3 loop: CASSVLDTRRTTGELFF. The DNA of the CDR3 is TGTGCCAGCAGCGTATTAGACACACGACGAACGACCGGGGAGCTGTTTTTT.

The CDR3 nucleotides are TGCGCCAGCAGCCAAGATGGGGAGTGGAACACTGAAGCTTTCTTT. This sequence encodes CASSQDGEWNTEAFF. The chain is built from TRBV4-1 and TRBJ1-1; D remains unclear. Trimming pared 0 bases from V and 1 base from J, leaving 9 bases between. Looked up from germline, CDR1 is MGHRA and CDR2 is YSYEKL. CDR3 length equals 15 residues.

DNA of the CDR3: TGTGCCAGCAGTGTCAGCGGGAGCAATGAGCAGTTCTTC. Amino acids: CASSVSGSNEQFF. V gene TRBV2 combines with J gene TRBJ2-1; 8 bases map to TRBD2. Looked up from germline, CDR1 is SNHLY and CDR2 is FYNNEI. CDR3 length equals 13 residues. V shed 4 bases and J 6 bases; nucleotides not matched to a gene: 2.

CDR3 sequence reads: CASSDGTGAYNYGYTF. The DNA of the CDR3 is TGTGCCAGCAGTGATGGTACAGGGGCGTACAACTATGGCTACACCTTC. This chain connects TRBV6-1 to TRBJ1-2; TRBD1 matches 7 bases. Germline CDR1 is MNHNS and CDR2 is SASEGT. V lost 3 bases, J lost 2 bases, and 9 bases stayed unmatched. This CDR3 is 16 amino acids long.

The rearrangement joins TRBV11-1 to TRBJ2-2, with 8 bases that match TRBD1. Germline V gives CDR1 SGHAT, CDR2 FQDESV (reference sequence). This CDR3 is 14 amino acids long. J gave up 6 bases and V 5 bases, and 5 bases lay outside the gene matches. The CDR3 bases are TGTGCCAGCAGCGCCCAGGGGGCGTCCGGGGAGCTGTTTTTT. Translation: CASSAQGASGELFF.

The V call is TRBV10-3, the J call TRBJ2-2; TRBD1 aligns across 7 bases. V dropped 7 bases and J dropped 0; count of bases not matched to a gene: 2. Germline V gives CDR1 ENHRY, CDR2 SYGVKD. The CDR3 has 14 residues. The CDR3 here is CAIKGTANTGELFF. The CDR3, as DNA: TGTGCCATCAAAGGGACAGCGAACACCGGGGAGCTGTTTTTT.

This chain joins TRBV10-2 and TRBJ1-5; 8 bases line up with TRBD1. This CDR3 region has 14 residues. The germline V gene encodes CDR1 WSHSY and CDR2 SAAADI. V lost 6 bases to trimming and J lost 5 bases; unmatched junction nucleotides: 6. The CDR3 loop is CASRRGQGHQPQHF. CDR3 in DNA: TGCGCCAGCAGACGAGGACAGGGCCATCAGCCCCAGCATTTT.

The chain employs TRBV7-9 and TRBJ2-5, with D uncertain. The V end was cut by 1 base, the J end by 5 bases, with 11 bases between. This CDR3 is 14 amino acids long. Germline V gives CDR1 SEHNR, CDR2 FQNEAQ (reference sequence). This CDR3 reads CASSLDLRLETQYF. Written as DNA, the CDR3 is TGTGCCAGCAGCTTAGACCTCCGGTTGGAGACCCAGTACTTC.

This clone appeared once. J is TRBJ2-5 and V is TRBV2, with a weak D call TRBD1 (6 bases). This CDR3 comprises 16 residues. Trimming cost V 2 bases and J 4 bases, with 17 bases left between them. The germline gives CDR1 SNHLY, CDR2 FYNNEI. DNA for the CDR3: TGTGCCAGCAGTGAACGGGTAGCCTTAGGGGGAGAGACCCAGTACTTC. It translates to CASSERVALGGETQYF.

This chain links TRBV28 with TRBJ2-1; 9 positions match TRBD2. J lost 6 bases, V lost 7 bases, and 7 bases had no gene match. The CDR3 totals 14 residues. From germline, CDR1 is MDHEN and CDR2 SYDVKM. The chain's CDR3 is CASNQIAGVNEQFF. CDR3 in DNA: TGTGCCAGCAACCAGATAGCGGGAGTCAATGAGCAGTTCTTC. Together with reference TRBV28 and TRBJ2-1, the CDR3 gives the full variable domain: DVKVTQSSRYLVKRTGEKVFLECVQDMDHENMFWYRQDPGLGLRLIYFSYDVKMKEKGDIPEGYSVSREKKERFSLILESASTNQTSMYLCASNQIAGVNEQFFGPGTRLTVL.

This clone was observed a single time. This CDR3 reads CASSQYRTGGYEQYF. The CDR3 nucleotides read TGTGCCAGCAGTCAATACCGGACAGGGGGTTACGAGCAGTACTTC. The chain carries TRBV6-5 and TRBJ2-7, with 10 bases identical to TRBD1. The V segment lost 5 bases and the J segment 4 bases; nucleotides outside the gene matches: 8. The CDR3 is 15 amino acids. Germline V gene sequence: CDR1 MNHEY, CDR2 SVGAGI.

The chain carries TRBV5-4 and TRBJ2-1; TRBD2 agrees at 7 bases. Germline CDR1 SGHNT, CDR2 YYREEE (reference sequence). The CDR3 consists of 14 residues. After removal of 0 bases from V and 5 bases from J, the junction contained 2 bases not matched to a gene. The CDR3 loop reads CASSLAGGNNEQFF. The CDR3 coding sequence is TGTGCCAGCAGCTTGGCCGGGGGGAACAATGAGCAGTTCTTC.

The chain combines TRBV27 with TRBJ1-3; D is ambiguous. The CDR3 length is 14 residues. Germline V gene data show CDR1 as MNHEY and CDR2 as SMNVEV (reference sequence). V was trimmed by 7 bases and J by 0 bases, leaving 10 bases between them. CDR3 in amino acids: CASTSAGSGNTIYF. The CDR3 nucleotides are TGTGCCAGCACCTCCGCGGGCTCTGGAAACACCATATATTTT.

The chain links TRBV7-9 to TRBJ2-7; the match to TRBD2 covers 9 bases. CDR1 is SEHNR and CDR2 is FQNEAQ in the germline V gene (reference sequence). V shed 3 bases, J shed 3 bases, and the junction held 3 bases outside the gene matches. This CDR3 region has 14 residues. The CDR3 here is CASSLTSGHYEQYF. Written as DNA, the CDR3 is TGTGCCAGCAGCTTGACTAGCGGACACTACGAGCAGTACTTC.

This rearrangement joins TRBV5-1 to TRBJ2-5; 10 nucleotides align to TRBD2. The germline CDR1 and CDR2 sequences are SGHRS and YFSETQ. This CDR3 is built from 15 residues. J was trimmed by 3 bases and V by 4 bases; bases with no gene match: 6. The CDR3 region is CASSALAGEEETQYF. CDR3 bases: TGCGCCAGCAGCGCGCTAGCGGGAGAGGAAGAGACCCAGTACTTC.

The rearrangement joins TRBV28 to TRBJ1-3, with 10 positions matching TRBD1. CDR3 length: 16 residues. Germline CDR1 reads MDHEN; CDR2 reads SYDVKM. The V segment lost 5 bases and the J segment 5 bases; nucleotides outside the gene matches: 9. The CDR3 is CASSPARTGGRNTIYF. The CDR3 coding sequence is TGTGCCAGCAGTCCAGCGCGGACAGGGGGAAGAAACACCATATATTTT.

The chain has TRBV28 and TRBJ1-2; 8 bases line up with TRBD1. The CDR3 length is 15 residues. Germline trimming cut 6 bases from V and 5 bases from J; bases unmatched to any gene: 11. Germline loops: CDR1 MDHEN, CDR2 SYDVKM. CDR3 sequence: CASSPGTGERYGYTF. The CDR3 coding sequence is TGTGCCAGCAGCCCCGGGACAGGAGAGAGGTATGGCTACACCTTC.